This section outlines one T cell receptor (beta chain) sequence together with its context. Repertoires were generated with immunoSEQ multiplex PCR, while TCRdb's copy carries only in-frame clones and drops some. The sample contains 30,000 to 35,000 clones, 90% of which appear only once. This sample stems from a study of neoadjuvant nivolumab and ipilimumab in lung cancer. This CDR3 has 14 residues. V was clipped by 6 bases and J by 2 bases; unmatched bases: 5. Germline CDR1 reads SGHRS; CDR2 reads YFSETQ. The chain joins TRBV5-1 to TRBJ2-5; 9 bases are shared with TRBD1. Sample: peripheral blood, taken after neoadjuvant nivolumab, alone or with ipilimumab, at or shortly before surgery. This clonotype was obtained from an adult with non-small cell lung cancer. The CDR3 loop reads CASTRDREQETQYF. As DNA, the CDR3 is TGCGCCAGCACCCGGGACAGGGAGCAAGAGACCCAGTACTTC.